Shown below are 30 T cell receptor beta chains from a single sample sequenced in a study of breast tumors, draining lymph nodes, adjacent tissues. Axillary draining lymph nodes of breast cancer patients supplied the node samples. MiXCR, applied by TCRdb to the multiplex PCR reads, yields one record per CDR3 protein. The table includes 150,000 to 250,000 distinct CDR3 sequences, around 33% detected once. The sample was axillary lymph node tissue. Every receptor here comes from a female donor with breast cancer. Some clones in this sample may be carry-over from other donors' samples.

The chain joins TRBV9 to TRBJ2-3; D is tentatively TRBD1 or TRBD2 (5 bases each). The germline CDR1 and CDR2 sequences are SGDLS and YYNGEE. This CDR3 region has 14 residues. Between the trimmed V and J ends, which lost 9 bases and 6 bases, there was a span of 20 bases. The CDR3 region has the DNA TGTGCCAACAACTCCGGGGCCCGGTGGGATACGCAGTATTTT. It encodes CANNSGARWDTQYF.

In its sample, this clonotype was seen a few times. This rearrangement joins TRBV27 to TRBJ2-1; 9 bases map to TRBD1. This CDR3 contains 15 residues. The V gene end was trimmed by 5 bases and the J gene end by 2 bases; junction bases not matched to a gene: 4. The germline gives CDR1 MNHEY, CDR2 SMNVEV (reference sequence). The CDR3 loop is CASSVTGGAYNEQFF. For the CDR3, the DNA is TGTGCCAGCAGTGTTACAGGGGGCGCCTACAATGAGCAGTTCTTC.

This clonotype was recorded only once. It may be a read error: a sequence one base away is much more abundant. The chain carries TRBV11-2 and TRBJ2-3; D gene unclear. Germline V lookup: CDR1 SGHAT, CDR2 FQNNGV. This CDR3 region has 15 residues. Trimming removed 1 base from V and 0 bases from J, with 8 bases in between. In DNA form, the CDR3 reads TGTGCCAGCAGCTTAGGAGATCGAAGCACAGATACGCAGTATTTT. The encoded protein is CASSLGDRSTDTQYF.

This clonotype came up many times. This chain connects TRBV10-2 to TRBJ2-3; D may be TRBD1 or TRBD2 (6 bases each). Germline-derived CDR1 and CDR2 are WSHSY and SAAADI. The CDR3 runs to 16 residues. V dropped 7 bases and J dropped 3 bases, with 20 bases sitting between them. The CDR3, as DNA: TGCGCCAGCACCCAAGGGAGCTGGAGGGGGACAGATACGCAGTATTTT. As protein: CASTQGSWRGTDTQYF.

Worth noting for this clonotype: Sequence at one end of the junction differs from germline and may be a read error. This chain connects TRBV3-1 to TRBJ2-7, with 7 bases aligning to TRBD2. There are 14 residues in the CDR3. CDR1 is LGHDT, CDR2 YNNKEL, per germline (reference sequence). The CDR3 DNA reads TGTGCCGGCAGCCAAGGACTAGTTGGGTACGAGCAGTACTTC. Translated, it gives CAGSQGLVGYEQYF.

Of note for this clonotype: A much bigger clone sits one base away, suggesting this may be a read error. The V call is TRBV24-1, the J call TRBJ1-5, with a tentative D call TRBD1 (5 bases). From germline, CDR1 is KGHDR and CDR2 SFDVKD. The germline V and J ends were trimmed by 7 bases and 5 bases, with 8 bases remaining between them. The CDR3 runs 12 residues. CDR3 bases: TGTGCCACCAGAACAGGAGATCAGCCCCAGCATTTT. The encoded protein is CATRTGDQPQHF.

This clonotype has ten or more counts. The V and J genes are TRBV19 and TRBJ2-2; possibly TRBD2 for D (5 bases). The germline V and J ends were trimmed by 5 bases and 0 bases, with 13 bases remaining between them. Per the germline V gene, CDR1 is LNHDA and CDR2 is SQIVND (reference sequence). The CDR3 totals 16 residues. The CDR3 region is CASSSLGSANTGELFF. The CDR3, as DNA: TGTGCCAGTAGTTCCCTGGGTAGCGCGAACACCGGGGAGCTGTTTTTT. Variable domain in full (rest from reference TRBV19 and TRBJ2-2): DGGITQSPKYLFRKEGQNVTLSCEQNLNHDAMYWYRQDPGQGLRLIYYSQIVNDFQKGDIAEGYSVSREKKESFPLTVTSAQKNPTAFYLCASSSLGSANTGELFFGEGSRLTVL.

Many counts were recorded for this clonotype. In nucleotides, the CDR3 is TGTGCCAGCAGCCGCTTTGAAACAGACGGGCCGAGGATAGAGCAGGCCCAGCATTTT. The encoded protein is CASSRFETDGPRIEQAQHF. The chain is built from TRBV7-3 and TRBJ1-5; D gene ambiguous. The CDR3 consists of 19 residues. Germline loops: CDR1 SGHTA, CDR2 FQGTGA. Trimming took off 5 bases at V and 11 bases at J, with 34 bases between the two ends.

The table lists this clonotype with many counts. The chain couples TRBV5-1 to TRBJ2-3, with D unresolved. Per the germline V gene, CDR1 is SGHRS and CDR2 is YFSETQ. The CDR3 has 15 residues. V gave up 0 bases and J gave up 2 bases, with 10 bases separating them. This chain's CDR3 is CASSLAEAVTDTQYF. The CDR3 DNA follows: TGCGCCAGCAGCTTGGCCGAGGCGGTCACAGATACGCAGTATTTT. Full variable domain (outside the CDR3, taken from reference TRBV5-1 and TRBJ2-3): KAGVTQTPRYLIKTRGQQVTLSCSPISGHRSVSWYQQTPGQGLQFLFEYFSETQRNKGNFPGRFSGRQFSNSRSEMNVSTLELGDSALYLCASSLAEAVTDTQYFGPGTRLTVL.

This clonotype has at least ten counts. The chain combines TRBV2 with TRBJ2-7; possibly TRBD1 or TRBD2 for D (5 bases each). Germline V CDR1 and CDR2: SNHLY, FYNNEI. V was trimmed by 6 bases and J by 0 bases, leaving 9 bases between them. The CDR3 totals 13 residues. The CDR3 reads CASRSGSSYEQYF. CDR3 nucleotides: TGTGCCAGCAGGTCAGGGAGCTCCTACGAGCAGTACTTC.

The V and J genes are TRBV6-1 and TRBJ2-3; maybe TRBD1 (5 bases). Germline assignment: CDR1 MNHNS and CDR2 SASEGT. V was pared by 8 bases and J by 2 bases, with 20 bases between. CDR3 length: 16 amino acids. Here the CDR3 DNA reads TGTGCCAGCGGACACTCTTTCACTCACCACACAGATACGCAGTATTTT. As protein: CASGHSFTHHTDTQYF.

This clonotype was counted once. The chain joins TRBV12-3 or TRBV12-4 to TRBJ2-7, with TRBD2 identical over 9 bases. This CDR3 region has 14 residues. V shed 4 bases and J 2 bases; nucleotides not matched to a gene: 3. The DNA of the CDR3 is TGTGCCAGCAGTTATAGCGGGAGAGCCTACGAGCAGTACTTC. Translation gives CASSYSGRAYEQYF.

This clonotype was seen many times. The J gene is TRBJ2-1, the V gene TRBV20-1; D remains ambiguous. Trimming stripped 6 bases from V and 9 bases from J, with 21 bases between. Germline loops: CDR1 DFQATT, CDR2 SNEGSKA (reference sequence). The CDR3 length is 14 residues. This chain's CDR3 is CSATPDPRPTEQFF. The CDR3 DNA is TGCAGTGCCACGCCGGACCCGAGGCCTACTGAGCAGTTCTTC.

A remark on this clonotype: Just one base apart from a much larger clone, this may be a read error. Lacking the conserved final phenylalanine or tryptophan, this CDR3 likely reflects a read error. V is TRBV7-9 and J is TRBJ1-2, with 10 bases fitting TRBD1. CDR3 length: 14 residues. The V segment lost 4 bases and the J segment 8 bases; nucleotides outside the gene matches: 7. Germline assignment: CDR1 SEHNR and CDR2 FQNEAQ (reference sequence). The CDR3 spells CASSSTGGGRGYTL. As DNA, the CDR3 is TGTGCCAGCAGCTCGACAGGGGGCGGAAGGGGCTACACCCTC.

The chain has TRBV3-1 and TRBJ2-3; a weak D match, TRBD2 (6 bases). The CDR3 is made up of 11 amino acids. From germline, CDR1 is LGHDT and CDR2 YNNKEL (reference sequence). The DNA for the CDR3 is TGTGCTACCGGGAGCTCAGATACGCAGTATTTT. This codes for CATGSSDTQYF.

This clonotype was counted at least ten times. The rearrangement uses TRBV18 and TRBJ2-7; tentatively, D is TRBD1 (5 bases). The CDR3 has 15 amino acids. V was cut by 4 bases and J by 0 bases, with 13 bases left in between. Germline-derived CDR1 and CDR2 are KGHSH and LQKENI. CDR3 coding DNA: TGTGCCAGCTCACAGACAGAACTCCCCTCCTACGAGCAGTACTTC. Translating gives CASSQTELPSYEQYF.

This clonotype was counted many times. V usage is TRBV19 and J usage is TRBJ2-7; D is ambiguous. From germline, CDR1 is LNHDA and CDR2 SQIVND (reference sequence). The CDR3 covers 14 residues. With 1 base removed from V and 5 bases from J, the gap between germline ends came to 12 bases. CDR3 in DNA: TGTGCCAGTAGTATAGGGCAGACTGGCAACGAGCAGTACTTC. This sequence encodes CASSIGQTGNEQYF.

This clonotype was detected many times. J is TRBJ2-1 and V is TRBV20-1, with 7 bases that match TRBD2. Germline V CDR1 and CDR2: DFQATT, SNEGSKA (reference sequence). This CDR3 has 17 amino acids. V was clipped by 1 base and J by 6 bases; unmatched bases: 15. The CDR3 loop reads CSARGGGAGEFRNEQFF. The DNA of the CDR3 is TGCAGTGCTAGAGGAGGTGGGGCGGGAGAGTTTCGCAATGAGCAGTTCTTC.

This clonotype appeared many times. This chain uses TRBV7-9 with TRBJ2-5; D is perhaps TRBD2 (5 bases). Trimming cost V 0 bases and J 4 bases, with 9 bases left between them. Looked up from germline, CDR1 is SEHNR and CDR2 is FQNEAQ (reference sequence). The CDR3 length is 14 residues. The CDR3 region has the DNA TGTGCCAGCAGCTTAGCGGGAGCTGGAGAGACCCAGTACTTC. As protein: CASSLAGAGETQYF.

In its sample, this clonotype was seen many times. It may be a read error: a sequence one base away is much more abundant. DNA for the CDR3: TGTGCCAGCAGCCTAGCGGGAGTGGTTCAAGAGACCCAGCACTTC. Amino acid sequence: CASSLAGVVQETQHF. V is TRBV7-8 and J is TRBJ2-5, with TRBD2 identical over 10 bases. The CDR3 runs 15 residues. CDR1 and CDR2 (germline): SGHVS, FQNEAQ.

This clonotype was recorded at least ten times. The V gene is TRBV5-1, the J gene TRBJ2-7; D tentatively reads TRBD1 or TRBD2 (5 bases each). V lost 4 bases and J lost 0, with 17 bases in between. Germline-derived CDR1 and CDR2 are SGHRS and YFSETQ. This CDR3 region has 16 residues. This CDR3 is CASSALTGTVSYEQYF. CDR3 nucleotide sequence: TGCGCCAGCAGCGCCCTAACCGGGACGGTCTCCTACGAGCAGTACTTC.

At least ten counts were recorded for this clonotype. The chain carries TRBV5-1 and TRBJ1-2; D uncertain. Between the trimmed V and J ends, which lost 0 bases and 0 bases, there was a span of 3 bases. CDR1 is SGHRS and CDR2 is YFSETQ in the germline V gene. The CDR3 length is 13 residues. CDR3 in DNA: TGCGCCAGCAGCTTGGACACTAACTATGGCTACACCTTC. It specifies CASSLDTNYGYTF. Full variable domain (missing parts from reference TRBV5-1 and TRBJ1-2): KAGVTQTPRYLIKTRGQQVTLSCSPISGHRSVSWYQQTPGQGLQFLFEYFSETQRNKGNFPGRFSGRQFSNSRSEMNVSTLELGDSALYLCASSLDTNYGYTFGSGTRLTVV.

The sample holds many counts of this clonotype. Its ends do not fully match the called genes, so a read error is possible. The genes are TRBV20-1 and TRBJ2-5; D is perhaps TRBD1 (6 bases). Germline values: CDR1 DFQATT, CDR2 SNEGSKA (reference sequence). The CDR3 has 12 residues. CDR3 loop: CSAESGVETPYF. CDR3 DNA: TGCAGTGCGGAATCAGGGGTAGAGACCCCGTACTTC.

CDR3 sequence reads: CSGRGLAEPSEQYF. The DNA of the CDR3 is TGCAGTGGGCGGGGACTAGCAGAACCCTCCGAGCAGTACTTC. V and J are TRBV20-1 and TRBJ2-7, with 9 bases matching TRBD2. The germline gives CDR1 DFQATT, CDR2 SNEGSKA (reference sequence). The CDR3 contains 14 residues. J lost 6 bases, V lost 7 bases, and 13 bases had no gene match.

This clonotype turned up a few times. A read error may explain this, as a much larger clone is one base away. The V and J genes are TRBV5-1 and TRBJ2-7, with a possible D match to TRBD2 (5 bases). The length of the CDR3 is 13 residues. Germline-derived CDR1 and CDR2 are SGHRS and YFSETQ. CDR3 region: CASSSGVSYDQYF. The CDR3 DNA follows: TGCGCCAGCAGCTCCGGGGTCTCCTACGACCAGTACTTC.

The sample holds a few counts of this clonotype. Possible read error: a much larger clone is one base away. The chain couples TRBV7-2 to TRBJ2-5, with TRBD2 as a possible D gene (7 bases). Germline CDR1 is SGHTA and CDR2 is FQGNSA. The CDR3 runs to 15 residues. Here the CDR3 DNA reads TGTGCCAGCAGCTCCCGGGGGGCAGGGGCGGAGACCCAGCACTTC. It specifies CASSSRGAGAETQHF.

This clonotype appeared many times. This chain uses TRBV25-1 with TRBJ1-4; TRBD1 aligns across 10 bases. The V and J ends lost 6 bases and 4 bases, in that order; junction bases with no gene match: 2. The length of the CDR3 is 14 residues. CDR1 is MGHDK, CDR2 SYGVNS, per germline. The CDR3 protein is CASRGTGDNEKLFF. The CDR3 DNA reads as TGTGCCAGCAGGGGGACAGGGGATAATGAAAAACTGTTTTTT.

This clonotype appeared many times. The gene calls are TRBV2 and TRBJ1-2; TRBD1 might be the D (6 bases). CDR3 length: 14 residues. V gave up 7 bases and J gave up 4 bases, with 16 bases separating them. Looked up from germline, CDR1 is SNHLY and CDR2 is FYNNEI. CDR3 protein: CASKVGQPTYGYTF. The CDR3 DNA sequence: TGTGCCAGCAAGGTGGGACAACCAACCTATGGCTACACCTTC.

This chain links TRBV29-1 with TRBJ2-7; a weak D match, TRBD2 (5 bases). V was shortened by 8 bases and J by 3 bases, with 11 bases between the two germline ends. This CDR3 has 11 amino acids. Germline V gene sequence: CDR1 SQVTM, CDR2 ANQGSEA. CDR3 nucleotide sequence: TGCAGCAGGGCGGGCGGCTACGAGCAGTACTTC. It codes for CSRAGGYEQYF.

This clonotype was counted many times. In nucleotides, the CDR3 is TGTGCCATCAGTGATCCGGGACAGGGGTTCTATGGCTACACCTTC. Protein product: CAISDPGQGFYGYTF. V is TRBV10-3 and J is TRBJ1-2; the match to TRBD1 covers 10 bases. The CDR3 spans 15 residues. V was clipped by 3 bases and J by 4 bases; unmatched bases: 5. Per the germline V gene, CDR1 is ENHRY and CDR2 is SYGVKD.